The 27 T cell receptor beta chains presented below share a single source sample, sequenced in a study of cytomegalovirus exposure and HLA in healthy donors. PCR used 60 Vbeta primers and 13 Jbeta primers. The protocol was immunoSEQ multiplex PCR, while the TCRdb copy is restricted to in-frame clones and leaves out a portion. The repertoire consists of roughly 130,000 clones, with more than 80% occurring once and the leading ten covering less than 6.5%. Sequencing was carried out using PBMCs. The receptors were gathered from a woman in her thirties or forties in good health and CMV-seropositive.

The chain carries TRBV19 and TRBJ2-5, with TRBD2 identical over 7 bases. The germline gives CDR1 LNHDA, CDR2 SQIVND (reference sequence). The junction had 9 bases not matched to a gene; V was cut back by 7 bases and J by 1 base. This CDR3 is 15 amino acids long. The CDR3 sequence: CASTDGGGGQETQYF. CDR3 DNA: TGTGCCAGTACCGATGGCGGGGGTGGCCAAGAGACCCAGTACTTC.

For the CDR3, the DNA is TGTGCCAGCAGCGTAGGGGACAGTCCTCTCGAGCAGTACTTC. As protein: CASSVGDSPLEQYF. V is TRBV9 and J is TRBJ2-7; TRBD1 agrees at 7 bases. The V and J ends lost 0 bases and 6 bases, in that order; junction bases with no gene match: 6. The germline gives CDR1 SGDLS, CDR2 YYNGEE. The CDR3 is made up of 14 amino acids.

Only a few counts were recorded for this clone. The gene calls are TRBV7-6 and TRBJ2-5; D might be TRBD2 (6 bases). The CDR3 extends over 15 amino acids. Trimming took 1 base from V and 2 from J, leaving 11 bases between them. CDR1 and CDR2 (germline): SGHVS, FNYEAQ. The CDR3 loop reads CASSLGAGSQETQYF. The DNA of the CDR3 is TGTGCCAGCAGCTTAGGGGCGGGGTCACAAGAGACCCAGTACTTC.

The chain links TRBV7-8 to TRBJ2-3; D is undetermined. The CDR3 consists of 13 residues. Germline lookup yields CDR1 SGHVS and CDR2 FQNEAQ. V lost 3 bases, J lost 6 bases, and 10 bases lay in between. CDR3 amino acids: CASSFTAPDTQYF. The CDR3 DNA reads TGTGCCAGCAGCTTCACAGCTCCGGATACGCAGTATTTT.

This chain links TRBV27 with TRBJ2-7, with TRBD1 identical over 9 bases. Germline CDR1 is MNHEY and CDR2 is SMNVEV (reference sequence). CDR3 length equals 13 residues. V lost 3 bases to trimming and J lost 7 bases; unmatched junction nucleotides: 4. The CDR3 spells CASSLGTGREQYF. The CDR3 DNA reads TGTGCCAGCAGTTTGGGGACAGGGAGGGAGCAGTACTTC.

The chain links TRBV27 to TRBJ2-3; 10 nucleotides match TRBD2. In germline, CDR1 is MNHEY, CDR2 SMNVEV (reference sequence). Losses at the gene ends were 2 bases for V and 4 bases for J; bases not matched to a gene: 3. CDR3 length equals 15 residues. CDR3 nucleotide sequence: TGTGCCAGCAGTTTAATCCTAGCGGGGGCAGATACGCAGTATTTT. Its protein is CASSLILAGADTQYF.

The rearrangement uses TRBV7-6 and TRBJ2-1; 9 bases map to TRBD2. With V trimmed by 1 base and J by 8 bases, 6 bases remained unmatched. The CDR3 loop spans 15 amino acids. The V gene's germline CDR1 is SGHVS and CDR2 FNYEAQ. CDR3 loop: CASSLGGGAIDEQFF. CDR3 DNA: TGTGCCAGCAGCTTAGGCGGGGGGGCCATTGATGAGCAGTTCTTC.

With regard to this clone: One end of the junction does not line up with germline, which may come from a read error. This chain connects TRBV7-7 to TRBJ2-7, with 13 nucleotides matching TRBD2. Germline loops: CDR1 SSHAT, CDR2 FNYEAQ (reference sequence). The CDR3 covers 15 residues. This CDR3 is CASSRGLAGVAEQYF. The DNA of the CDR3 is TGTGCTAGCAGCCGAGGACTAGCGGGAGTCGCCGAGCAGTACTTC.

The chain combines TRBV9 with TRBJ2-5, with 9 bases that match TRBD2. The CDR3 has 14 residues. Unmatched junction bases numbered 6, after V lost 3 bases and J lost 6 bases. Germline V gives CDR1 SGDLS, CDR2 YYNGEE. This CDR3 reads CASSATSGGKTQYF. CDR3 DNA: TGTGCCAGCAGCGCGACTAGCGGCGGGAAGACCCAGTACTTC.

Details on this clone: The junction departs from the called germline gene at one end, perhaps through a read error. The CDR3: CASSSGPLSTEAFF. CDR3 bases: TGTGCTAGCAGCTCAGGGCCCTTGAGCACTGAAGCTTTCTTT. The rearrangement joins TRBV7-7 to TRBJ1-1, with a possible D match to TRBD1 (5 bases). CDR1 is SSHAT and CDR2 is FNYEAQ in the germline V gene (reference sequence). The CDR3 contains 14 residues.

This chain joins TRBV6-6 and TRBJ1-1; D remains ambiguous. The V and J ends lost 2 bases and 7 bases respectively, with 5 bases between them. Germline assignment: CDR1 MNHNY and CDR2 SVGAGI (reference sequence). The CDR3 runs 11 residues. The DNA of the CDR3 is TGTGCCAGCAGTTACCCCGGTGAAGCTTTCTTT. Translation: CASSYPGEAFF.

The chain combines TRBV27 with TRBJ1-2; 7 nucleotides match TRBD1. Germline V CDR1 and CDR2: MNHEY, SMNVEV (reference sequence). The CDR3 covers 15 residues. V trimming: 6 bases; J trimming: 5 bases; junction bases outside the gene matches: 12. For the CDR3, the DNA is TGTGCCAGCAGATTCCTCACCGGGACAGAGTATGGCTACACCTTC. It is translated as CASRFLTGTEYGYTF.

The chain joins TRBV9 to TRBJ2-1; 13 bases align to TRBD2. J was trimmed by 7 bases and V by 4 bases; bases with no gene match: 5. The CDR3 has 15 amino acids. Germline assignment: CDR1 SGDLS and CDR2 YYNGEE. Here the CDR3 DNA reads TGTGCCAGCAGCCGGACTAGCGGGGGTGATAATGAGCAGTTCTTC. It specifies CASSRTSGGDNEQFF.

As regards this clone: The same CDR3 can be traced to other DNA sequences in this sample. This chain connects TRBV28 to TRBJ2-7; 11 bases are a match to TRBD2. The germline V gene has CDR1 MDHEN and CDR2 SYDVKM. The CDR3 consists of 14 residues. V was pared by 6 bases and J by 3 bases, with 4 bases of the junction left unmatched. The CDR3 spells CASRTGTSGYEQYF. The DNA of the CDR3 is TGTGCCAGCAGAACCGGGACTAGCGGCTACGAGCAGTACTTC.

This clone was recorded once. The chain links TRBV6-5 to TRBJ2-7; the D is unclear. The V end lost 1 base, the J end lost 0 bases, and 10 bases lay between the germline ends. CDR1 is MNHEY, CDR2 SVGAGI, per germline. CDR3 length: 15 amino acids. The CDR3 DNA sequence: TGTGCCAGCAGTTACTTGGGCCAGACCTCCTACGAGCAGTACTTC. Amino acid sequence: CASSYLGQTSYEQYF.

The sample holds a few counts of this clone. The CDR3 protein is CSVRREGVSYEQYF. For the CDR3, the DNA is TGCAGCGTTAGGCGGGAGGGCGTCTCGTACGAGCAGTACTTC. The rearrangement links TRBV29-1 to TRBJ2-7, with 9 bases that match TRBD2. The CDR3 runs 14 residues. V lost 5 bases, J lost 4 bases, and 9 bases stayed unmatched. CDR1 and CDR2 from the germline V gene are SQVTM and ANQGSEA.

The J gene is TRBJ1-1, the V gene TRBV7-9; TRBD1 aligns across 9 bases. Germline V gene data show CDR1 as SEHNR and CDR2 as FQNEAQ (reference sequence). V shed 1 base, J shed 5 bases, and the junction held 5 bases outside the gene matches. The CDR3 contains 15 residues. The CDR3 coding sequence is TGTGCCAGCAGCTTAGGGACAGGGGCGGTGACTGAAGCTTTCTTT. Encoded protein: CASSLGTGAVTEAFF.

The V call is TRBV4-1, the J call TRBJ1-2; no firm D call. This CDR3 contains 15 residues. The V and J ends lost 0 bases and 4 bases respectively, with 12 bases between them. Per the germline V gene, CDR1 is MGHRA and CDR2 is YSYEKL. CDR3 in DNA: TGCGCCAGCAGCCAAGATTTCACGGTGAGCTATGGCTACACCTTC. Its protein is CASSQDFTVSYGYTF.

The V and J genes are TRBV7-9 and TRBJ2-7; D might be TRBD1 (6 bases). CDR3 length: 15 residues. Germline loops: CDR1 SEHNR, CDR2 FQNEAQ (reference sequence). Trimming shortened V by 2 bases and J by 0 bases, and 11 bases separated the two germline ends. The CDR3 DNA is TGTGCCAGCAGCTTAAACGACAGGTCCTCCTACGAGCAGTACTTC. Protein product: CASSLNDRSSYEQYF.

Comment on this clone: One end of the junction varies from germline; a read error may be responsible. The rearrangement links TRBV20-1 to TRBJ1-2; D gene uncertain. CDR3 size: 11 residues. Germline CDR1 reads DFQATT; CDR2 reads SNEGSKA (reference sequence). The CDR3 loop reads CSARGGTAANF. The CDR3 DNA sequence: TGCAGTGCTAGAGGAGGCACTGCAGCGAACTTC.

The chain is built from TRBV20-1 and TRBJ2-3, with D possibly being TRBD2 (6 bases). CDR1 is DFQATT and CDR2 is SNEGSKA in the germline V gene (reference sequence). The CDR3 consists of 11 residues. In DNA, the CDR3 is TGCAGGGGGGTAGCGGCAGATACGCAGTATTTT. It codes for CRGVAADTQYF.

The chain couples TRBV7-2 to TRBJ2-7; 11 nucleotides agree with TRBD2. Unmatched junction bases numbered 6, after V lost 1 base and J lost 4 bases. Germline V gene lookup returns CDR1 SGHTA and CDR2 FQGNSA. The CDR3 contains 16 residues. The CDR3 loop reads CASSLVGSGRVYEQYF. In nucleotides, the CDR3 is TGTGCCAGCAGCTTAGTCGGTAGCGGGAGGGTGTACGAGCAGTACTTC.

In its sample, this clone was seen a few times. The chain joins TRBV5-1 to TRBJ1-4; TRBD1 agrees at 11 bases. V gave up 6 bases and J gave up 8 bases; unmatched junction bases: 9. The germline V gene has CDR1 SGHRS and CDR2 YFSETQ. This CDR3 has 15 amino acids. CDR3 nucleotide sequence: TGCGCCAGCACCAACTCTGGGACAGGGGGAGAAAAACTGTTTTTT. Its translation: CASTNSGTGGEKLFF.

The V gene is TRBV28, the J gene TRBJ2-1; 7 bases agree with TRBD1. Germline V gives CDR1 MDHEN, CDR2 SYDVKM. This CDR3 region has 14 residues. J lost 8 bases, V lost 6 bases, and 10 bases had no gene match. This CDR3 reads CASRTGVLGDEQFF. The CDR3 DNA sequence: TGTGCCAGCAGAACAGGGGTTCTCGGGGATGAGCAGTTCTTC.

The chain carries TRBV14 and TRBJ1-1; D is unresolved. V lost 6 bases, J lost 1 base, and 12 bases lay in between. Germline CDR1 is SGHDN and CDR2 is FVKESK. The CDR3 consists of 14 residues. The CDR3 here is CASRKSGENTEAFF. DNA for the CDR3: TGTGCCAGCAGGAAGTCCGGAGAGAACACTGAAGCTTTCTTT.

V is TRBV6-5 and J is TRBJ1-1; 8 bases agree with TRBD1. CDR1 and CDR2 (germline): MNHEY, SVGAGI. After removal of 6 bases from V and 10 bases from J, the junction contained 7 bases not matched to a gene. CDR3 length equals 12 residues. The CDR3 loop reads CASSQGARGAFF. The DNA of the CDR3 is TGTGCCAGCAGCCAGGGGGCCCGAGGAGCTTTCTTT.

This chain joins TRBV2 and TRBJ2-2; 7 bases line up with TRBD2. In germline, CDR1 is SNHLY, CDR2 FYNNEI. The CDR3 has 15 amino acids. V lost 6 bases, J lost 1 base, and 5 bases stayed unmatched. The CDR3 protein is CASRVTSVNTGELFF. DNA of the CDR3: TGTGCCAGCAGAGTTACTAGCGTGAACACCGGGGAGCTGTTTTTT.